This is a list of T cell receptor beta chains from one sample in a study of shared clonotypes between healthy human individuals. The repertoire was sequenced with immunoSEQ multiplex PCR; TCRdb's copy has only in-frame clones and lacks some. The table lists 2 million to 2.5 million clones, roughly 92% of them singletons. Sequenced sample: naive CD4+ T cells from PBMCs. All receptors come from a man between 18 and 29 years old in good health. Some clones in this sample may be carry-over from other donors' samples. The CDR3 runs from the conserved cysteine through the conserved F or W. The order of the fields is CDR3 protein, CDR3 DNA, J gene, D gene, V gene, clone size. D genes are given only for firm matches. The listing skips clone size in some rows; elsewhere it reads once, few, many or a size class.

CDR3aa: CASSSAGEETQYF
CDR3nt: TGTGCCAGCAGTTCCGCAGGAGAAGAGACCCAGTACTTC
j_gene: TRBJ2-5
d_gene: NA
v_gene: TRBV6-6
abundance: NA

CDR3aa: CSEREVIRDTQYF
CDR3nt: TGCAGCGAGCGGGAGGTTATACGAGATACGCAGTATTTT
j_gene: TRBJ2-3
d_gene: TRBD2
v_gene: TRBV29-1
abundance: NA

CDR3aa: CASSSGLAGDRKYF
CDR3nt: TGTGCCAGCAGCTCCGGACTAGCGGGGGACAGGAAGTACTTC
j_gene: TRBJ2-7
d_gene: TRBD2
v_gene: TRBV7-7
abundance: NA

CDR3aa: CASSPRGQGSYEQYF
CDR3nt: TGCGCCAGCAGTCCCCGGGGACAGGGGTCCTACGAGCAGTACTTC
j_gene: TRBJ2-7
d_gene: TRBD1
v_gene: TRBV5-1
abundance: NA

CDR3aa: CASSLSSGVGGRYGYTF
CDR3nt: TGTGCCAGCAGTTTATCCTCGGGGGTTGGGGGACGCTATGGCTACACCTTC
j_gene: TRBJ1-2
d_gene: NA
v_gene: TRBV27
abundance: NA

CDR3aa: CAWSVGSGMREQFF
CDR3nt: TGTGCCTGGAGTGTAGGTAGCGGGATGCGTGAGCAGTTCTTC
j_gene: TRBJ2-1
d_gene: TRBD2
v_gene: TRBV30
abundance: NA

CDR3aa: CASSEGTGGPNEKLFF
CDR3nt: TGCGCCAGCAGTGAGGGGACAGGGGGCCCTAATGAAAAACTGTTTTTT
j_gene: TRBJ1-4
d_gene: TRBD1
v_gene: TRBV10-2
abundance: once

CDR3aa: CASSGGSSGNTIYF
CDR3nt: TGCGCCAGCAGCGGGGGTAGCTCTGGAAACACCATATATTTT
j_gene: TRBJ1-3
d_gene: NA
v_gene: TRBV5-1
abundance: NA

CDR3aa: CASSPGRTSANTGELFF
CDR3nt: TGCGCCAGCAGCCCCGGTAGGACTAGCGCTAACACCGGGGAGCTGTTTTTT
j_gene: TRBJ2-2
d_gene: TRBD2
v_gene: TRBV5-1
abundance: few

CDR3aa: CASSLGFTYGYTF
CDR3nt: TGTGCCAGCAGCTTAGGTTTCACCTATGGCTACACCTTC
j_gene: TRBJ1-2
d_gene: NA
v_gene: TRBV11-2
abundance: NA

CDR3aa: CASSLASGDTDTQYF
CDR3nt: TGCGCCAGCAGCTTGGCTAGCGGAGACACAGATACGCAGTATTTT
j_gene: TRBJ2-3
d_gene: TRBD2
v_gene: TRBV5-1
abundance: NA

CDR3aa: CASSLGGSSGNTIYF
CDR3nt: TGTGCCAGCAGCCTAGGCGGGAGCTCTGGAAACACCATATATTTT
j_gene: TRBJ1-3
d_gene: NA
v_gene: TRBV5-6
abundance: NA

CDR3aa: CSVESGVRTGELFF
CDR3nt: TGCAGCGTTGAGTCAGGGGTGAGAACCGGGGAGCTGTTTTTT
j_gene: TRBJ2-2
d_gene: NA
v_gene: TRBV29-1
abundance: NA

CDR3aa: CASSMGAGETQYF
CDR3nt: TGTGCCAGTAGTATGGGGGCGGGGGAGACCCAGTACTTC
j_gene: TRBJ2-5
d_gene: NA
v_gene: TRBV19
abundance: NA

CDR3aa: CASSVTRGTPYEQYF
CDR3nt: TGTGCCAGCAGTGTAACGAGGGGGACTCCCTACGAGCAGTACTTC
j_gene: TRBJ2-7
d_gene: NA
v_gene: TRBV6-1
abundance: NA

CDR3aa: CASSLEDGDTGELFF
CDR3nt: TGCGCCAGCAGCTTGGAGGACGGAGACACCGGGGAGCTGTTTTTT
j_gene: TRBJ2-2
d_gene: NA
v_gene: TRBV5-1
abundance: once

CDR3aa: CASSLLPGSYNEQFF
CDR3nt: TGTGCCAGCAGTTTGTTGCCGGGGAGTTACAATGAGCAGTTCTTC
j_gene: TRBJ2-1
d_gene: NA
v_gene: TRBV28
abundance: NA

CDR3aa: CASSQEGRRGYEQYF
CDR3nt: TGTGCCAGCAGCCAAGAGGGTCGGCGGGGGTACGAGCAGTACTTC
j_gene: TRBJ2-7
d_gene: TRBD2
v_gene: TRBV4-2
abundance: NA

CDR3aa: CASSLSGRGTDTQYF
CDR3nt: TGTGCCAGCAGCTTATCCGGGAGGGGTACAGATACGCAGTATTTT
j_gene: TRBJ2-3
d_gene: TRBD2
v_gene: TRBV5-6
abundance: NA

CDR3aa: CARSYQWYTGHYGYTF
CDR3nt: TGTGCCAGAAGTTACCAATGGTATACGGGACACTATGGCTACACCTTC
j_gene: TRBJ1-2
d_gene: NA
v_gene: TRBV6-6
abundance: NA

CDR3aa: CATSRGQKETQYF
CDR3nt: TGTGCCACCAGCAGAGGTCAAAAAGAGACCCAGTACTTC
j_gene: TRBJ2-5
d_gene: NA
v_gene: TRBV15
abundance: NA

CDR3aa: CASTGRGWEKLFF
CDR3nt: TGTGCCAGCACCGGAAGGGGTTGGGAAAAACTGTTTTTT
j_gene: TRBJ1-4
d_gene: NA
v_gene: TRBV28
abundance: few

CDR3aa: CASTAGFRGANEQFF
CDR3nt: TGCGCCAGCACCGCGGGATTCAGGGGGGCAAATGAGCAGTTCTTC
j_gene: TRBJ2-1
d_gene: NA
v_gene: TRBV5-1
abundance: NA

CDR3aa: CASTTGAFNYGYTF
CDR3nt: TGCGCCAGCACGACAGGGGCCTTCAACTATGGCTACACCTTC
j_gene: TRBJ1-2
d_gene: TRBD1
v_gene: TRBV5-1
abundance: NA

CDR3aa: CASSIGLAGVTDTQYF
CDR3nt: TGTGCCAGTAGTATAGGGCTAGCGGGAGTAACAGATACGCAGTATTTT
j_gene: TRBJ2-3
d_gene: TRBD2
v_gene: TRBV19
abundance: NA

CDR3aa: CASSSGQATFYGYTF
CDR3nt: TGTGCCAGCAGCTCGGGACAGGCGACTTTCTATGGCTACACCTTC
j_gene: TRBJ1-2
d_gene: TRBD1
v_gene: TRBV28
abundance: NA

CDR3aa: CASSDPGTVTRDTQYF
CDR3nt: TGTGCCAGCAGTGATCCCGGGACAGTGACACGGGATACGCAGTATTTT
j_gene: TRBJ2-3
d_gene: TRBD1
v_gene: TRBV6-1
abundance: NA

CDR3aa: CASSSRGQGDSYEQYF
CDR3nt: TGTGCCAGCAGCTCCAGGGGGCAGGGGGATTCCTACGAGCAGTACTTC
j_gene: TRBJ2-7
d_gene: TRBD1
v_gene: TRBV11-3
abundance: NA

CDR3aa: CASSYGVSEQYF
CDR3nt: TGTGCCAGCAGCTATGGGGTTTCGGAGCAGTACTTC
j_gene: TRBJ2-7
d_gene: NA
v_gene: TRBV11-2
abundance: NA

CDR3aa: CASRTTTSDETQYF
CDR3nt: TGTGCCAGCAGAACTACGACTAGCGACGAGACCCAGTACTTC
j_gene: TRBJ2-5
d_gene: TRBD2
v_gene: TRBV5-4
abundance: NA

CDR3aa: CASLLGMNTQYF
CDR3nt: TGTGCCAGCCTTTTGGGGATGAATACGCAGTATTTT
j_gene: TRBJ2-3
d_gene: NA
v_gene: TRBV7-9
abundance: NA

CDR3aa: CAWSVTRTGELFF
CDR3nt: TGTGCCTGGAGTGTAACCCGAACCGGGGAGCTGTTTTTT
j_gene: TRBJ2-2
d_gene: NA
v_gene: TRBV30
abundance: few

CDR3aa: CASSRPSGYEQYF
CDR3nt: TGTGCCAGCAGCCGACCGTCGGGCTACGAGCAGTACTTC
j_gene: TRBJ2-7
d_gene: NA
v_gene: TRBV14
abundance: NA

CDR3aa: CASSQTGGTEAFF
CDR3nt: TGTGCCAGCAGCCAGACGGGGGGCACTGAAGCTTTCTTT
j_gene: TRBJ1-1
d_gene: NA
v_gene: TRBV7-9
abundance: few

CDR3aa: CASSHRTSGLSYEQYF
CDR3nt: TGTGCCAGCAGTCACCGGACTAGCGGGCTCTCCTACGAGCAGTACTTC
j_gene: TRBJ2-7
d_gene: TRBD2
v_gene: TRBV28
abundance: NA

CDR3aa: CAIRAGGPGDTGELFF
CDR3nt: TGTGCCATTCGGGCGGGAGGGCCGGGGGACACCGGGGAGCTGTTTTTT
j_gene: TRBJ2-2
d_gene: TRBD2
v_gene: TRBV5-4
abundance: NA

CDR3aa: CASRASGGRGNEQFF
CDR3nt: TGTGCCTCCCGGGCTAGCGGGGGGCGGGGCAATGAGCAGTTCTTC
j_gene: TRBJ2-1
d_gene: TRBD2
v_gene: TRBV28
abundance: NA

CDR3aa: CASSPGTAGYYEQYF
CDR3nt: TGCGCCAGCAGCCCCGGGACAGCCGGATACTACGAGCAGTACTTC
j_gene: TRBJ2-7
d_gene: TRBD1
v_gene: TRBV5-1
abundance: NA

CDR3aa: CAIMGGSSGANVLTF
CDR3nt: TGTGCCATCATGGGCGGGTCCTCTGGGGCCAACGTCCTGACTTTC
j_gene: TRBJ2-6
d_gene: NA
v_gene: TRBV10-3
abundance: NA

CDR3aa: CASSVDAATNEKLFF
CDR3nt: TGTGCCAGCAGTGTAGACGCTGCAACTAATGAAAAACTGTTTTTT
j_gene: TRBJ1-4
d_gene: NA
v_gene: TRBV25-1
abundance: NA

CDR3aa: CASSLIGGEDEQYF
CDR3nt: TGCGCCAGCAGCTTGATTGGAGGCGAGGACGAGCAGTACTTC
j_gene: TRBJ2-7
d_gene: NA
v_gene: TRBV5-1
abundance: NA

CDR3aa: CASSEGGRVIYGYTF
CDR3nt: TGCGCCAGCAGCGAAGGAGGACGGGTAATTTATGGCTACACCTTC
j_gene: TRBJ1-2
d_gene: NA
v_gene: TRBV5-1
abundance: NA

CDR3aa: CAISDAGANNEQFF
CDR3nt: TGTGCCATCAGTGACGCAGGGGCCAACAATGAGCAGTTCTTC
j_gene: TRBJ2-1
d_gene: NA
v_gene: TRBV10-3
abundance: NA

CDR3aa: CASSLPGARETQYF
CDR3nt: TGTGCCAGCAGTTTACCAGGGGCAAGAGAGACCCAGTACTTC
j_gene: TRBJ2-5
d_gene: NA
v_gene: TRBV28
abundance: once

CDR3aa: CASSALGQGATEQFF
CDR3nt: TGTGCCAGCAGCGCTTTGGGACAGGGGGCGACTGAGCAGTTCTTC
j_gene: TRBJ2-1
d_gene: TRBD1
v_gene: TRBV6-4
abundance: NA

CDR3aa: CAISEFLEQFF
CDR3nt: TGTGCCATCAGTGAATTCCTTGAGCAGTTCTTC
j_gene: TRBJ2-1
d_gene: NA
v_gene: TRBV10-3
abundance: NA

CDR3aa: CASSQVPSYGGDEQFF
CDR3nt: TGTGCCAGCAGCCAAGTCCCCTCTTATGGAGGCGATGAGCAGTTCTTC
j_gene: TRBJ2-1
d_gene: NA
v_gene: TRBV14
abundance: NA